Sequencing of this T cell receptor beta chain was carried out in a study of blood T cell repertoires in COVID-19. About the research overall: The cDNA or gDNA used as material had been derived from T cells, B-cell-depleted T cells, or PBMCs.

The authors' processing: Quantification of nucleated cells was approximated via reference gene primer amplification. Method: immunoSEQ multiplex PCR; TCRdb's copy keeps in-frame clones and lacks some. From that table come the V and J calls and clone size; the DNA was used to work out D and trimming. This table holds about 200,000 clones, 85% to 90% found once. The CDR3 runs to 16 residues. CDR1 and CDR2 from the germline V gene are SEHNR and FQNEAQ (reference sequence). With V trimmed by 5 bases and J by 1 base, 9 bases remained unmatched. The clonotype was recovered from a man aged 55 to 70 with acute or convalescent COVID-19. Sequences were obtained from peripheral blood. V gene TRBV7-9 combines with J gene TRBJ2-7; 9 bases map to TRBD1. The CDR3 here is CASSRTGAESSYEQYF. CDR3 DNA sequence: TGTGCCAGCAGCCGGACAGGGGCCGAGAGTTCCTACGAGCAGTACTTC.